The rows below give T cell receptor beta chains drawn from one sample of a study of blood T cells in healthy people across ages. From the 5' RACE reads, TCRdb called clonotypes with MiXCR, one entry per CDR3 protein. The table records roughly 1.9 million distinct CDR3 sequences, roughly 43% of them present only once. Sequences were obtained from blood. Receptors originate from a human donor in good health. The CDR3 runs from the conserved cysteine through the conserved F or W. A D gene is named only where the DNA matches it firmly. Clone size is not always given. Where it is, it says once, few, many or a class for expanded clones.

>TRBJ2-3|TRBD2|NA|TRBV9
TGTGCCAGCAGCGTCCTCCCGGGGGGGGGGAGAGATACGCAGTATTTT
CASSVLPGGGRDTQYF
>TRBJ2-5|NA|NA|TRBV20-1
TGCAGTGCTAGGGGGGAGGGGGGACAAGAGACCCAGTACTTC
CSARGEGGQETQYF
>TRBJ1-2|NA|few|TRBV7-9
TGTGCCACCCCTCAGATGGGCTATGGCTACACCTTC
CATPQMGYGYTF
>TRBJ1-2|NA|NA|TRBV6-5
TGTGCCAGTGGAATTGGCGATGGCTACACCTTC
CASGIGDGYTF
>TRBJ1-2|TRBD1|few|TRBV2
TGTGCCAGCAGTCGGCGGGACAGGGTGCGCTACACCTTC
CASSRRDRVRYTF
>TRBJ1-2|NA|NA|TRBV29-1
TGCAGCGTTGAAGATTGGAGGACAGCCTCACCGGGGGGGACCCCATTTAACTATGGCTACACCTTC
CSVEDWRTASPGGTPFNYGYTF
>TRBJ2-3|NA|NA|TRBV15
TGTGCCACCAGCAGAGATCTGCAGGCAGGGAAAGGGACAGATACGCAGTATTTT
CATSRDLQAGKGTDTQYF
>TRBJ2-3|NA|few|TRBV7-7
TGTGCTAGCAGCCACTATGGGGATACGCAGTATTTT
CASSHYGDTQYF
>TRBJ2-1|NA|few|TRBV20-1
TGCAGTGCTAGGGGCAGGGGGGCCTACAATGAGCAGTTCTTC
CSARGRGAYNEQFF
>TRBJ2-7|NA|NA|TRBV9
TGTGCCAGCAGCTCCCTACAAGACGGATACGAGCAGTACTTC
CASSSLQDGYEQYF
>TRBJ1-1|NA|NA|TRBV3-1
TGTGCCAGCTTTTCAGTGGGAAACACTGAAGCTTTCTTT
CASFSVGNTEAFF
>TRBJ1-1|TRBD1|NA|TRBV13
TGTGCCAGCAGCTTATGGACAGGGCCACTGAACACTGAAGCTTTCTTT
CASSLWTGPLNTEAFF
>TRBJ1-6|NA|NA|TRBV7-8
TGTGCCAGCAGCTGGCCCCCAGGGATGCATTCACCCCTCCACTTT
CASSWPPGMHSPLHF
>TRBJ2-5|TRBD2|NA|TRBV13
TGTGCCAGCAGCAATCCTAGCGGGGGGGCTGAGCAGTACTTC
CASSNPSGGAEQYF
>TRBJ2-7|NA|few|TRBV6-1
TGTGCCAGCAGTGAAGCTCCAGGGGCTAACGAGCAGTACTTC
CASSEAPGANEQYF
>TRBJ2-5|TRBD1|few|TRBV29-1
TGCAGCGTTGTCAACCGCCGGACAGGGGTGCAAGAGACCCAGTACTTC
CSVVNRRTGVQETQYF
>TRBJ2-5|TRBD2|many|TRBV29-1
TGCAGCGTTGCAGTAGCGGGGGCTCGAGAGACCCAGTACTTC
CSVAVAGARETQYF
>TRBJ2-1|TRBD1|NA|TRBV11-2
TGTGCCAGCAGCTTAGGGACAGGGGTTTGGGATGAGCAGTTCTTC
CASSLGTGVWDEQFF
>TRBJ1-4|NA|NA|TRBV4-1
TGCGCCAGCAGCCTTTACCCCAGGGGAGCACAGGAAAAACTGTTTTTT
CASSLYPRGAQEKLFF
>TRBJ2-3|NA|NA|TRBV24-1
TGTGCCACAAAGGTAGGGTGGGGCACAGATACGCAGTATTTT
CATKVGWGTDTQYF
>TRBJ2-7|NA|few|TRBV7-3
TGTGCCAGCAGCCCGGTGGGGGGAAACGAGCAGTACTTC
CASSPVGGNEQYF